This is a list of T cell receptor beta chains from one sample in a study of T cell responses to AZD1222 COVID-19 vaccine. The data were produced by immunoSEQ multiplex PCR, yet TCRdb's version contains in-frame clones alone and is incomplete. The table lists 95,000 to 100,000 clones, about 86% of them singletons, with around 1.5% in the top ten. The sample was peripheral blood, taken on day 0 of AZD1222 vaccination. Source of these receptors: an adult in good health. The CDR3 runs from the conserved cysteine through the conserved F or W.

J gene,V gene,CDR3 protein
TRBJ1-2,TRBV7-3,CASSRQGDGYTF
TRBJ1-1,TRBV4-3,CASSQRQGAEAFF
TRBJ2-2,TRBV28,CASRSAGHTGELFF
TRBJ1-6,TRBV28,CASNPVLSYNSPLHF
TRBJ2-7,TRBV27,CASSVDSWGYEQYF
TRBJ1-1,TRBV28,CASAPAQGARTEAFF
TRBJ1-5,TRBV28,CASSWGQGGGQPQHF
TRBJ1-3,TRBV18,CASSPPNRGNTIYF
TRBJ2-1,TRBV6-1,CASSEWGPRGAYNEQFF
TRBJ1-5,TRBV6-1,CASSDGGQPQHF
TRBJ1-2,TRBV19,CASTAGRNYGYTF
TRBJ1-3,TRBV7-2,CASSLEWGLGNTIYF
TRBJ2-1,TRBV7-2,CASSLAGGPLNEQFF
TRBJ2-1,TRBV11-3,CASSSRKRSLSSYNEQFF
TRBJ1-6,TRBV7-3,CASSPMGGDNSPLHF
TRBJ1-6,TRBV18,CASSPSWGSNSPLHF
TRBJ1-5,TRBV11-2,CASSLAPNQPQHF
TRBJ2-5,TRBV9,CASSVNNRYQETQYF
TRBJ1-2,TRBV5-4,CASSLVGKGYTF
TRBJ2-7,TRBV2,CANRYPVAYEQYF
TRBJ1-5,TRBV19,CASSTTGGEQPQHF
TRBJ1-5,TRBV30,CAWSLKQEINQPQHF
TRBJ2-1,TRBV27,CASSFPGTSGAYNEQFF
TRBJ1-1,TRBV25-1,CASRHRGDQGTEAFF
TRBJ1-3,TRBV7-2,CASSLARWGQGSSGNTIYF
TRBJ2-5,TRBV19,CASSRTSGTAWETQYF
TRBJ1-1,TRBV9,CASSVEGSLNTEAFF
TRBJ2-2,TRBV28,CASSLTGQGSGELFF
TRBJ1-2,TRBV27,CASSLLPGQGGGYTF
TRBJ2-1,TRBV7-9,CASIITGGVEQFF
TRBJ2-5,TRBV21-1,CASSIKGLAGGGEETQYF
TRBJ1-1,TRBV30,CAWSVLSTLNTEAFF
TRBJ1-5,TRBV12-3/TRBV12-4,CASSLGIQPQHF
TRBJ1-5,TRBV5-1,CASSPALRRNNQPQHF
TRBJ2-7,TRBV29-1,CSARTAGSYEQYF
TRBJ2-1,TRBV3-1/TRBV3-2,CASSLTEEQFF
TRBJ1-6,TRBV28,CASSPPTGENSPLHF
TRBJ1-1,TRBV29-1,CSAERGLNTEAFF
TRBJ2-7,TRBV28,CASSFATTGFAEQYF
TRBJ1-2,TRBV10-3,CAISTLGQGNYGYTF
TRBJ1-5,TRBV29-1,CSVEEPGLPQHF
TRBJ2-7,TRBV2,CASCRSAGISYEQYF
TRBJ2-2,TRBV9,CASSVGEGINTGELFF
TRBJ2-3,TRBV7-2,CASSSEGLSTDTQYF
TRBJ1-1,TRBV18,CASSLGQGPNTEAFF
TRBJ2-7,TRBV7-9,CASSILAGGPREQYF
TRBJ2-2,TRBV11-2,CASSPRWGQGNTGELFF
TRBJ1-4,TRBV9,CASSFRDTRNEKLFF
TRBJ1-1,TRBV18,CASSPSGFVNTEAFF
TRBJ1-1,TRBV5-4,CASSSGLLRDTEAFF
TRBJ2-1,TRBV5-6,CASSAQGGPTYNEQFF
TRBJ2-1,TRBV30,CAWKYQGSYNEQFF